A single TCR beta chain is shown here with its context. With 60 Vbeta and 13 Jbeta primers, the PCR was carried out. Method: immunoSEQ multiplex PCR; TCRdb's copy keeps in-frame clones and lacks some. The sample shows about 110,000 clones, around 85% of them seen only once. The V gene's germline CDR1 is SGHRS and CDR2 YFSETQ. The CDR3 contains 16 residues. The V gene end was trimmed by 4 bases and the J gene end by 1 base; junction bases not matched to a gene: 7. The data were obtained in a study of cytomegalovirus exposure and HLA in healthy donors. On the study more broadly: The Caucasian-associated ancestry cluster held 65% to 90% of around 380 genotyped donors.

Sequenced sample: PBMCs. This clonotype was sampled from a man aged 25-45 years in good health and CMV-seronegative. V gene TRBV5-1 combines with J gene TRBJ2-3, with 9 bases aligning to TRBD2. The CDR3 nucleotides are TGCGCCAGCAGCCTGCCGGGACTAGCAGGCACAGATACGCAGTATTTT. Translation: CASSLPGLAGTDTQYF. Using reference TRBV5-1 and TRBJ2-3 for the parts outside the CDR3, the full variable domain is KAGVTQTPRYLIKTRGQQVTLSCSPISGHRSVSWYQQTPGQGLQFLFEYFSETQRNKGNFPGRFSGRQFSNSRSEMNVSTLELGDSALYLCASSLPGLAGTDTQYFGPGTRLTVL.